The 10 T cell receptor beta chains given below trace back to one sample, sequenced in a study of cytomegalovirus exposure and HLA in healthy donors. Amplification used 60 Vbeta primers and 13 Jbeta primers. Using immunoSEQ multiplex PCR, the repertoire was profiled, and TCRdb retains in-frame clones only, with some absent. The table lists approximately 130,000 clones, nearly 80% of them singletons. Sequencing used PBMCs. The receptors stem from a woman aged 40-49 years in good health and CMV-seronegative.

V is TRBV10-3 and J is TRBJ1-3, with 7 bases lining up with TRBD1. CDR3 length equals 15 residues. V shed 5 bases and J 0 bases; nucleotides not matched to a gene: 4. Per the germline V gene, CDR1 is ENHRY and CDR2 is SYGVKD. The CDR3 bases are TGTGCCATCAGTTCAGGGGGTAGCTCTGGAAACACCATATATTTT. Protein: CAISSGGSSGNTIYF.

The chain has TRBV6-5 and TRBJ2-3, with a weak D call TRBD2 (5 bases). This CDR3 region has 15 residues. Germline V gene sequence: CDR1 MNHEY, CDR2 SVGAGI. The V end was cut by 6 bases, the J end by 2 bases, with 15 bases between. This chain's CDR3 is CASSRTLGDTDTQYF. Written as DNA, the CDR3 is TGTGCCAGCAGCCGGACTCTGGGTGACACAGATACGCAGTATTTT.

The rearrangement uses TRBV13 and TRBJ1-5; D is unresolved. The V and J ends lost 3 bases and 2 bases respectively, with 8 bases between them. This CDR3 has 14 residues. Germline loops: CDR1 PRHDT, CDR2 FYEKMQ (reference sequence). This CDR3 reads CASSFRSGNQPQHF. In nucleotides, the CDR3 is TGTGCCAGCAGCTTTCGTAGCGGCAATCAGCCCCAGCATTTT.

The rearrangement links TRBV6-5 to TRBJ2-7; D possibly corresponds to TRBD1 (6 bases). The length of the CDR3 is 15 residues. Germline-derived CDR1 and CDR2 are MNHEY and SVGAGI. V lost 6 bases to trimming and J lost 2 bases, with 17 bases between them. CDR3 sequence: CASSQLRDKAYEQYF. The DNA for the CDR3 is TGTGCCAGCAGCCAACTCAGGGACAAAGCCTACGAGCAGTACTTC.

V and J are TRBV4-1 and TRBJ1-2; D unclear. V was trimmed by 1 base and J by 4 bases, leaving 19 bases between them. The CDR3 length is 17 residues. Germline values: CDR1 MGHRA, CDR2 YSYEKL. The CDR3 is CASSQVAGTGSSYGYTF. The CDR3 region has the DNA TGCGCCAGCAGCCAAGTAGCAGGTACGGGGTCGAGCTATGGCTACACCTTC.

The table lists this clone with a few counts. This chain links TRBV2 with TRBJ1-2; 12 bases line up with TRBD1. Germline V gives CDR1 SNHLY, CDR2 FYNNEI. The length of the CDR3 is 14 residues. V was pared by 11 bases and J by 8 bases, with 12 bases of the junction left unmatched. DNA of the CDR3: TGTGCCGGTTCCGGGACAGGGGGCTTCAGCGGCTACACCTTC. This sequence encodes CAGSGTGGFSGYTF.

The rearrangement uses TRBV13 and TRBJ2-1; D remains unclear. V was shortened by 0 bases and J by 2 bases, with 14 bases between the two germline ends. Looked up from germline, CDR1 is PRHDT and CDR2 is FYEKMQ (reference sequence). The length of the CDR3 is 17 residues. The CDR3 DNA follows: TGTGCCAGCAGCTTAGGTGTTTCGGAGCAACCCTACAATGAGCAGTTCTTC. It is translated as CASSLGVSEQPYNEQFF.

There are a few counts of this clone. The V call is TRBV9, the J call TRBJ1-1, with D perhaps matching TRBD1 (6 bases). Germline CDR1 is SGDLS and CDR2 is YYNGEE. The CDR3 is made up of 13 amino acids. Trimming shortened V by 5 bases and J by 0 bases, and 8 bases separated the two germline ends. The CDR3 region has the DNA TGTGCCAGCAGTGGACAGATGAACACTGAAGCTTTCTTT. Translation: CASSGQMNTEAFF. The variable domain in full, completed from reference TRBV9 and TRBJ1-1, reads DSGVTQTPKHLITATGQRVTLRCSPRSGDLSVYWYQQSLDQGLQFLIQYYNGEERAKGNILERFSAQQFPDLHSELNLSSLELGDSALYFCASSGQMNTEAFFGQGTRLTVV.

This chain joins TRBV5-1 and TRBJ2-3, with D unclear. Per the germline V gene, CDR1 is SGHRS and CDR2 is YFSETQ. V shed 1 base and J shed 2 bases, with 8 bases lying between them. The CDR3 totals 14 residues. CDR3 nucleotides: TGCGCCAGCAGCTTGTCGGAGCCCACAGATACGCAGTATTTT. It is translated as CASSLSEPTDTQYF.

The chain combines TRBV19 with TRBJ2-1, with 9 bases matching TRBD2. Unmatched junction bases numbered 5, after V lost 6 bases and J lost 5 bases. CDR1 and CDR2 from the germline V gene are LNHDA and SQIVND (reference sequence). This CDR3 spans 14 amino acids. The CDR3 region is CASRRREGHNEQFF. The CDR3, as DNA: TGTGCCAGTAGGAGGCGGGAGGGCCACAATGAGCAGTTCTTC.